Reported below is one TCR beta chain. These data are taken from a study of blood T cell repertoires in COVID-19. At the level of the study: The United States, Italy and Spain supplied acute and convalescent COVID-19 samples. In each case, the material was cDNA or gDNA derived from T cells, B-cell-depleted T cells, or PBMCs.

The CDR3 has 13 residues. Residents of 24 US areas, aged about 18 to 95 years, made up the participants. Profiled with immunoSEQ multiplex PCR; TCRdb holds only in-frame clones, not every one. Among roughly 400,000 clones, roughly 91% were seen once, and the ten largest hold around 0.6%. The genes are TRBV1 and TRBJ2-1; the table assigns TRBD2, which was not confirmed against the DNA. TRBV1 is a recognized pseudogene. This TCR came from a man between 18 and 29 years old who had recovered from COVID-19. Sequencing was performed on PBMCs or T cells enriched from blood (not recorded which). In DNA, the CDR3 is TGCACCAGCAGCCCGGAAAGAGGCGATGAGCAGTTCTTC. It codes for CTSSPERGDEQFF.